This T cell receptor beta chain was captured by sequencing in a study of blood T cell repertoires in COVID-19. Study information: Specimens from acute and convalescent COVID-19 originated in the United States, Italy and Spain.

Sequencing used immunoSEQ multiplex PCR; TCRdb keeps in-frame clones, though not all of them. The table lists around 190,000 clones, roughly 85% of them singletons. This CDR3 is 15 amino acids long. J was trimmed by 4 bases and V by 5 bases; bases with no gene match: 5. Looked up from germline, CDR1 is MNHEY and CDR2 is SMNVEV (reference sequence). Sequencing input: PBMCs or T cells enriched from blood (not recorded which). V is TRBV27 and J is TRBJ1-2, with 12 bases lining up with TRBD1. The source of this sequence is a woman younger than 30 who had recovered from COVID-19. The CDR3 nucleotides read TGTGCCAGCAGTCCGGGGACAGGGGGCGCCTATGGCTACACCTTC. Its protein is CASSPGTGGAYGYTF.